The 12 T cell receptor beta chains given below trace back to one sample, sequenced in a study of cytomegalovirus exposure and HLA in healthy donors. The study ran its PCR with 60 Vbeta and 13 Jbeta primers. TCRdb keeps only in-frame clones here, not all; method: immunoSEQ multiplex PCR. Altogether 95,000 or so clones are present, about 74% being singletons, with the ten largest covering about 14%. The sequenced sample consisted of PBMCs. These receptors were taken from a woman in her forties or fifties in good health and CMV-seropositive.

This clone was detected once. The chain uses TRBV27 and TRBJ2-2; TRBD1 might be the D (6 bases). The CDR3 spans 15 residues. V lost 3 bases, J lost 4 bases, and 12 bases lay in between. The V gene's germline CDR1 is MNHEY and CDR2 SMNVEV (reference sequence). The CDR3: CASSLAQGITGELFF. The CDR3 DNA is TGTGCCAGCAGTTTGGCCCAGGGGATCACCGGGGAGCTGTTTTTT.

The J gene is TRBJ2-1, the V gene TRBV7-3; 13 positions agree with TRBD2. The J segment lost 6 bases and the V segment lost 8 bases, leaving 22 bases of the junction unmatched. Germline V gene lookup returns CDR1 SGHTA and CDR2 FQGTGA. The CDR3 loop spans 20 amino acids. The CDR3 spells CASGPEETSGRPKAGNEQFF. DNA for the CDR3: TGTGCCAGCGGGCCCGAAGAGACTAGCGGGAGGCCGAAGGCTGGCAATGAGCAGTTCTTC.

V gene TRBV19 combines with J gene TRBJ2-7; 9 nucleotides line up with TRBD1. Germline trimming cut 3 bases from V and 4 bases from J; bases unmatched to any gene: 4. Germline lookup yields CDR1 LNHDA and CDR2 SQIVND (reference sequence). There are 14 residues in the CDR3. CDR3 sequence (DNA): TGTGCCAGTAGTATGGACAGGGGACCTTACGAGCAGTACTTC. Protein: CASSMDRGPYEQYF.

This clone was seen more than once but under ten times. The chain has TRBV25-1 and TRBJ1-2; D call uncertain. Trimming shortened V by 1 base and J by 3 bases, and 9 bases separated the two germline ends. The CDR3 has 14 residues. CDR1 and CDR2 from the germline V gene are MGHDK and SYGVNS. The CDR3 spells CASSELTGYYGYTF. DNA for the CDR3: TGTGCCAGCAGTGAATTGACGGGATACTATGGCTACACCTTC.

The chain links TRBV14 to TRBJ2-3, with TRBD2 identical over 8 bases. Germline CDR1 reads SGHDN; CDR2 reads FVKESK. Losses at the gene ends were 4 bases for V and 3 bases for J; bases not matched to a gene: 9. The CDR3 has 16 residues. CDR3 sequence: CASSRLSGSGTDTQYF. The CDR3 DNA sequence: TGTGCCAGCAGCCGATTAAGCGGGAGTGGGACAGATACGCAGTATTTT.

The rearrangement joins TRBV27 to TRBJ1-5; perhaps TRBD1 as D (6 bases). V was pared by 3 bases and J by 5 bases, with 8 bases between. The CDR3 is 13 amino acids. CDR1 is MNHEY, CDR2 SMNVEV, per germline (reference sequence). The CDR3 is CASSLQGHQPQHF. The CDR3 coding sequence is TGTGCCAGCAGTTTGCAGGGGCATCAGCCCCAGCATTTT.

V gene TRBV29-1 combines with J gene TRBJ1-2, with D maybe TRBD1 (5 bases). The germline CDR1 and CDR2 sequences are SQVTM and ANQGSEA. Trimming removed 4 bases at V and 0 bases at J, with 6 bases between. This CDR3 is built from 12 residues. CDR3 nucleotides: TGCAGCGTTGCCAGGGCTAACTATGGCTACACCTTC. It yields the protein CSVARANYGYTF.

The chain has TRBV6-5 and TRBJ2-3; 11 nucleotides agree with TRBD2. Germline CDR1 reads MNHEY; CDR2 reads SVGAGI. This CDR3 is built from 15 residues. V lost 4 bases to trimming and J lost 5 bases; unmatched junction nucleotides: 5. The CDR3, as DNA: TGTGCCAGCAGTTCCCTTAGCGGGAGGGGAGATACGCAGTATTTT. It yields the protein CASSSLSGRGDTQYF.

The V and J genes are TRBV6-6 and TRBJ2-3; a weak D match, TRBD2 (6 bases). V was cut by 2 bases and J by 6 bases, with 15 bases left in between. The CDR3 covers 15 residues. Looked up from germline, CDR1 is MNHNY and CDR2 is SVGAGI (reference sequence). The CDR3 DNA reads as TGTGCCAGCAGTTACGTCGCGGGATCTGGGGATACGCAGTATTTT. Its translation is CASSYVAGSGDTQYF.

CDR3 in DNA: TGTGCCAGCAGTGTTCTTCTCTACGAGCAGTACTTC. It yields the protein CASSVLLYEQYF. The chain employs TRBV6-1 and TRBJ2-7; D is ambiguous. Per germline, CDR1 MNHNS and CDR2 SASEGT. The CDR3 has 12 amino acids. The V end lost 4 bases, the J end lost 3 bases, and 7 bases lay between the germline ends.

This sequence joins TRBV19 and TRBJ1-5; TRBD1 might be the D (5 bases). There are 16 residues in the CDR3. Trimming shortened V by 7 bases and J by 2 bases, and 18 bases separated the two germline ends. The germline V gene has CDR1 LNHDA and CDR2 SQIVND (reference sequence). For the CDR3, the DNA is TGTGCCAGTATTCCGGGGGGGTCCCTAGGCAATCAGCCCCAGCATTTT. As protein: CASIPGGSLGNQPQHF.

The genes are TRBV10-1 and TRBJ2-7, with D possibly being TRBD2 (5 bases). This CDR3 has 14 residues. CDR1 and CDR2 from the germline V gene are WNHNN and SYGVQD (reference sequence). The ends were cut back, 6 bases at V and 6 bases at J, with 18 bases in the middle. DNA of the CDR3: TGCGCCAGCAGCCCCGGGGTTGACTACGGCGAGCAGTACTTC. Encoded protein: CASSPGVDYGEQYF.